This T cell receptor (beta chain) derives from a study of shared clonotypes between healthy human individuals. Study-level background: Every donor yielded three CD4 naive, three CD4 memory, two CD8 naive and one CD8 memory plate. Study-wide points: Among donors, the sharing of clonotypes was expected to be influenced by sequencing depth.

Assay: immunoSEQ multiplex PCR; the TCRdb copy retains only in-frame clones and omits some. Of about 1 million clones in the sample, 65% to 75% are singletons; the top ten hold around 1.4%. The germline V gene has CDR1 SGHAT and CDR2 FQDESV (reference sequence). This CDR3 spans 17 amino acids. The trim removed 4 bases at V and 0 bases at J, leaving 7 bases unmatched. Details on this clone: Its cognate antigen is unknown.

Every one of the donors was a Caucasian adult that lived in Nashville, Tennessee. V gene TRBV11-1 combines with J gene TRBJ2-1, with 9 bases identical to TRBD1. This receptor was obtained from a man younger than 35 in good health. The sample taken for sequencing was memory CD4+ T cells sorted from blood. The subset denotes: CD45RA-negative fraction. The CDR3, as DNA: TGTGCCAGCAGCTCCGCCGGACAGGGGTTCTCCTACAATGAGCAGTTCTTC. It translates to CASSSAGQGFSYNEQFF.